This note documents a single TCR beta chain sequence. The sample is drawn from a study of technical replicates of blood from a handful of donors. The CDR3 spans 14 residues. The V gene lost 1 base and the J gene lost 6 bases, with 10 bases spanning the gap. Germline V lookup: CDR1 MGHRA, CDR2 YSYEKL. The data were produced by immunoSEQ multiplex PCR, yet TCRdb's version contains in-frame clones alone and is incomplete. The sample has tens of thousands of clones, about 97% seen once. The chain uses TRBV4-1 and TRBJ2-1; no clear D. The material sequenced was T cells isolated from PBMCs. This clonotype was sampled from a human donor in good health. The CDR3 sequence: CASSQGLGRNEQFF. The CDR3, as DNA: TGCGCCAGCAGCCAAGGACTCGGTCGCAATGAGCAGTTCTTC.